This T cell receptor beta chain appears in the sequencing data of a study of OX40 agonist ivuxolimab in advanced cancers. The wider study: Patients were over 65% male with ages roughly 20 to 80, mean about 60. Partial responses were seen in three patients, one with hepatocellular carcinoma and two with cutaneous melanoma. Study-level points and caveats: Among the lowest levels of clonal expansion were found in partial responders at 0.1-3.0 mg/kg.

This clone was counted once. The antigen is not known. This table comes from immunoSEQ multiplex PCR, and its TCRdb copy is limited to in-frame clones, with some not included. This sample carries 80,000 or so clones, about 88% of them seen once, and the ten largest clones take roughly 8%. Autoimmune disease history or systemic immunosuppression excluded patients. Trimming removed 5 bases at V and 5 bases at J, with 12 bases between. The CDR3 covers 13 residues. The germline gives CDR1 SEHNR, CDR2 FQNEAQ (reference sequence). This chain links TRBV7-9 with TRBJ2-5; D perhaps matches TRBD2 (5 bases). Here the sequenced sample was CD4+ or CD8+ T cells sorted from blood, taken in a trial of the OX40 agonist ivuxolimab. This sequence originates from an adult with an advanced solid tumor such as melanoma, head and neck, liver or kidney cancer. The CDR3 sequence is CASSDRRGETQYF. The CDR3 nucleotides read TGTGCCAGCAGCGATAGAAGAGGGGAGACCCAGTACTTC.